A selection of T cell receptor beta chains follows, all from one sample in a study of T-cell reconstitution after alpha-beta-depleted transplantation in children. TCRdb reprocessed the PCR reads via MiXCR and lists one record per CDR3 protein. The repertoire has about 610,000 distinct CDR3 sequences, roughly a tenth of them found once; the top ten carry less than 4.5%. Sequences were derived from PBMCs from the stem cell graft donor, sampled from the stem cell graft. The receptors originated from a human donor who donated a stem cell graft to a child with acute myeloid leukemia. CDR3s leave out the opening cysteine and the closing phenylalanine or tryptophan. Part of the rows lack a size; the others show once, few, many or a class for expanded clones.

clone size	J gene	V gene	CDR3 protein
many	TRBJ2-3	TRBV20-1	SVHRDSGFRDTQY
-	TRBJ2-1	TRBV3-1	ASSQIRTTNNEQF
-	TRBJ2-5	TRBV12-3/TRBV12-4	ASEPGQGIETQY
many	TRBJ2-5	TRBV28	ASSSPGFQETQY
few	TRBJ2-3	TRBV5-1	ASSLNPTRGRADTQY
few	TRBJ1-3	TRBV7-2	ASSAPGSGNTIY
many	TRBJ2-3	TRBV7-9	ASSLAAAENTQY
-	TRBJ2-3	TRBV7-9	ASSLAQTGDDTQY
many	TRBJ2-7	TRBV5-1	ASSLNDVGTGAEQY
many	TRBJ1-3	TRBV9	ASSVGGSNSGNTIY
many	TRBJ1-1	TRBV7-6	ASSLAQSNTEAF
many	TRBJ2-1	TRBV9	ASSITGTSGYNEQF
few	TRBJ1-2	TRBV20-1	SGTRGTSSYGYT
many	TRBJ1-5	TRBV28	ASSFGGYSNQPQH
-	TRBJ1-1	TRBV29-1	GGEANTEAF
many	TRBJ1-6	TRBV28	ASSYSGTGGDALH
many	TRBJ2-3	TRBV20-1	SASLVNGRTDTQY
-	TRBJ1-2	TRBV28	ASSSLGYGYT
few	TRBJ2-4	TRBV12-3/TRBV12-4	ASSQGALAKNIQY
-	TRBJ2-4	TRBV3-1	ASSQNLVGQKAKNIQY
-	TRBJ2-2	TRBV7-2	ASSSRLAGLTGELF
few	TRBJ2-4	TRBV7-2	ASSSDGGNQY
-	TRBJ2-3	TRBV5-1	ASSEPGLAFTDTQY
many	TRBJ1-3	TRBV20-1	SAPDGGAGNTIY
many	TRBJ2-1	TRBV20-1	SARDYNEQF
few	TRBJ2-2	TRBV30	AWSQGKNTGELF
-	TRBJ2-7	TRBV12-3/TRBV12-4	ASTRAGTYEQY